The 30 T cell receptor beta chains reported below all come from one sample, sequenced in a study of tumor-infiltrating lymphocytes in primary liver carcinoma. Unsorted bulk tissue (roughly 19-31 mg) underwent RNA and DNA co-extraction. The authors made TCR beta cDNA from 500 ng total RNA with a constant-region primer. Three nested multiplex PCR rounds, a slightly modified ARM-PCR, produced the libraries for TCR beta. TRBV1-TRBV30 forward primers paired with a C-beta reverse primer were used in the first two PCR rounds, which ran approximately 10 cycles each. One entry per CDR3 protein, called by TCRdb with MiXCR from the multiplex PCR reads. The data hold about 96,000 distinct CDR3 sequences, with approximately 68% observed a single time. The sequenced sample was tumor-adjacent normal liver tissue. Source of these receptors: a man between 35 and 55 years old with primary liver carcinoma and hepatitis B virus infection.

A word on this clonotype: The junction does not match germline at one end; this may be a read error. The chain employs TRBV7-8 and TRBJ2-1; D remains ambiguous. Germline V gene sequence: CDR1 SGHVS, CDR2 FQNEAQ. CDR3 size: 11 residues. CDR3 amino acids: CASSLNKEQLF. The CDR3 DNA sequence: TGTGCCAGCAGCCTGAACAAAGAGCAGCTCTTC.

Comment on this clonotype: At one end, the junction sequence differs from germline, possibly due to a read error. This chain joins TRBV28 and TRBJ1-1; TRBD1 is a possible D gene (6 bases). The CDR3 has 12 amino acids. Germline loops: CDR1 MDHEN, CDR2 SYDVKM. CDR3 residues: CANSLGGTEAFF. The CDR3 region has the DNA TGTGCCAACAGTTTAGGGGGGACTGAAGCTTTCTTT.

To note about this clonotype: The CDR3 does not close with the conserved phenylalanine or tryptophan, likely indicating a read error. Because the CDR3's place on the DNA is in doubt, the DNA is left out and the CDR3 is given as listed by TCRdb. V is TRBV11-1 and J is TRBJ1-1. The CDR3 has 14 residues if both end residues are counted. The germline gives CDR1 SGHAT, CDR2 FQDESV (reference sequence). The CDR3: CASSLGGLNAETFL.

This clonotype has a count of ten or more. This rearrangement joins TRBV29-1 to TRBJ2-5, with D possibly TRBD1 on 6 matching bases. V lost 6 bases to trimming and J lost 2 bases, with 16 bases between them. Germline CDR1 SQVTM, CDR2 ANQGSEA. The CDR3 totals 14 residues. The CDR3 protein is CSVLPWTEQETQYF. In DNA form, the CDR3 reads TGCAGCGTCCTCCCCTGGACAGAACAAGAGACCCAGTACTTC.

This sequence joins TRBV6-1 and TRBJ2-3; weak D call: TRBD2 (5 bases). The germline CDR1 and CDR2 sequences are MNHNS and SASEGT. This CDR3 is built from 18 residues. V was clipped by 2 bases and J by 6 bases, with 24 bases between them. The CDR3 DNA is TGTGCCAGCAGTGAACCAGCTTGCGGGCCGTATAGTACTGATACGCAGTATTTT. It codes for CASSEPACGPYSTDTQYF.

On this clonotype: At one of its ends the junction is not consistent with the germline gene, which may arise from a read error. This chain joins TRBV11-2 and TRBJ2-5; 7 bases match TRBD2. CDR3 length: 13 amino acids. CDR1 and CDR2 from the germline V gene are SGHAT and FQNNGV. CDR3 sequence (DNA): TGTGCTAGCAGCGGGGACTCTCAAGAGACTCAGTACTTC. Protein sequence: CASSGDSQETQYF.

This clonotype has at least ten counts. The V gene is TRBV5-3, the J gene TRBJ2-1; 9 positions match TRBD1. TRBV5-3 is assigned to the ORF class and has an uncertain function. The CDR3 consists of 15 residues. The ends lost 2 bases at V and 2 bases at J; junction bases unmatched: 2. The CDR3 coding sequence is TGTGCCAGAAGCTTCCGGGACAGGGCCTACAATGAGCAGTTCTTC. Translated, it gives CARSFRDRAYNEQFF.

In the case of this clonotype: No conserved phenylalanine or tryptophan is present at the end of the CDR3, so a read error is the likely explanation. This chain joins TRBV11-2 and TRBJ1-3, with 9 positions matching TRBD1. Germline lookup yields CDR1 SGHAT and CDR2 FQNNGV. V shed 5 bases and J 4 bases; nucleotides not matched to a gene: 6. The CDR3 sequence is 15 residues long. Written as DNA, the CDR3 is TGTGCCAGCAGCGAACAGGGGGCCACAGGAAACACCATATATTAT. Residues: CASSEQGATGNTIYY.

This clonotype was picked up many times. The CDR3 sequence: CSVEGGSYSDGRRRTEAFF. The CDR3 nucleotides are TGCAGCGTTGAGGGGGGGTCCTACTCAGACGGGCGAAGAAGAACTGAAGCTTTCTTT. The rearrangement uses TRBV29-1 and TRBJ1-1; the D gene is possibly TRBD1 (5 bases). V was pared by 3 bases and J by 5 bases, with 31 bases between. There are 19 residues in the CDR3. Germline V gives CDR1 SQVTM, CDR2 ANQGSEA.

This clonotype has at least ten counts. This chain joins TRBV12-3 or TRBV12-4 and TRBJ2-7; D remains ambiguous. Between the trimmed V and J ends, which lost 2 bases and 3 bases, there was a span of 2 bases. The CDR3 sequence is 11 residues long. CDR3 sequence reads: CASSLYYEQYF. The CDR3 DNA reads TGTGCCAGCAGTTTATACTACGAGCAGTACTTC.

Of note for this clonotype: A much more abundant neighbour one base away suggests this may be a read error. The chain links TRBV6-2 or TRBV6-3 to TRBJ2-7; no firm D call. Germline-derived CDR1 and CDR2 are MNHEY and SVGEGT. The CDR3 has 14 residues. In nucleotides, the CDR3 is TGTGCCAGCACTTCGCTGCTGTCCTCCTACAAGCAGTACTTC. Its protein is CASTSLLSSYKQYF.

Details on this clonotype: This CDR3 is missing its conserved last phenylalanine or tryptophan, likely due to a read error. The limits of the CDR3 on the DNA are not certain, so only TCRdb's listed CDR3 is given. The genes are TRBV29-1 and TRBJ2-1; TRBD1 is the table's D call and was not checked against the DNA. The CDR3 is 15 amino acids long, termini counted. CDR1 and CDR2 (germline): SQVTM, ANQGSEA. The CDR3 reads CSVELTDTSYNEQFI.

Concerning this clonotype: One base away lies a much larger clone, so this may be a sequencing read error. The chain links TRBV7-8 to TRBJ2-1; D assignment may be TRBD1 or TRBD2 (5 bases each). The V gene's germline CDR1 is SGHVS and CDR2 FQNEAQ. The CDR3 spans 19 residues. The chain's CDR3 is CASSFKETEGIIRNNEEFF. Written as DNA, the CDR3 is TGTGCCAGCAGCTTTAAGGAGACAGAGGGAATAATTCGGAACAATGAGGAGTTCTTC.

This chain joins TRBV5-6 and TRBJ2-3; D remains ambiguous. This CDR3 is built from 14 residues. CDR1 and CDR2 from the germline V gene are SGHDT and YYEEEE. Deletions cut 6 bases from V and 2 bases from J, with 13 bases between. CDR3 nucleotides: TGTGCCAGCACCTTAGGACCGGTCACAGATACGCAGTATTTT. Amino acids: CASTLGPVTDTQYF.

A note on this clonotype: At one of its ends the junction is not consistent with the germline gene, which may arise from a read error. This sequence joins TRBV2 and TRBJ1-1; D unresolved. Per germline, CDR1 SNHLY and CDR2 FYNNEI. The CDR3 sequence is 13 residues long. This CDR3 is CASSAESNIEAFF. The CDR3, as DNA: TGTGCCAGCAGCGCAGAGAGTAACATTGAAGCTTTCTTT. Full variable domain (remainder filled in from reference TRBV2 and TRBJ1-1): EPEVTQTPSHQVTQMGQEVILRCVPISNHLYFYWYRQILGQKVEFLVSFYNNEISEKSEIFDDQFSVERPDGSNFTLKIRSTKLEDSAMYFCASSAESNIEAFFGQGTRLTVV.

This clonotype was recorded once. A much larger clone sits a single nucleotide away, making a read error possible. The chain joins TRBV5-1 to TRBJ2-5, with 7 bases matching TRBD1. The CDR3 runs 14 residues. Germline trimming cut 6 bases from V and 5 bases from J; bases unmatched to any gene: 10. CDR1 is SGHRS and CDR2 is YFSETQ in the germline V gene. CDR3 in amino acids: CASNLRDSRETQYF. The CDR3 DNA follows: TGCGCCAGCAACCTGAGGGACAGCCGGGAGACCCAGTACTTC.

This clonotype was observed once. A much bigger clone sits one base away, suggesting this may be a read error. This sequence joins TRBV5-5 and TRBJ2-7; D is possibly TRBD2 (6 bases). The CDR3 has 15 residues. Germline CDR1 reads SGHKS; CDR2 reads YYEKEE (reference sequence). Trimming cost V 1 base and J 6 bases, with 17 bases left between them. For the CDR3, the DNA is TGTGCCAGCAGCTTGCTGACTATCGGGACTGTCGAGCAGTACTTC. Amino acid sequence: CASSLLTIGTVEQYF.

This clonotype was detected only once. The chain uses TRBV10-3 and TRBJ2-2, with a weak D call TRBD2 (7 bases). CDR1 and CDR2 (germline): ENHRY, SYGVKD. This CDR3 has 12 residues. V gave up 8 bases and J gave up 10 bases, with 14 bases separating them. The CDR3: CAIAAGAEELFF. The DNA of the CDR3 is TGTGCCATCGCGGCGGGGGCCGAGGAGCTGTTTTTT.

As for this clonotype: At one boundary the junction diverges from the germline segment, which might be a read error. CDR3 in DNA: TGTGCTATCCAACAGGGAGACACCGGGGAGCTGTTGTTT. This codes for CAIQQGDTGELLF. The V and J genes are TRBV10-3 and TRBJ2-2; D perhaps matches TRBD1 (6 bases). This CDR3 is 13 amino acids long. Germline V gene sequence: CDR1 ENHRY, CDR2 SYGVKD.

Relative to its sample, this clonotype is medium-sized (0.01 to 0.1%). This sequence joins TRBV11-2 and TRBJ2-2; a possible D gene is TRBD1 (6 bases). Germline values: CDR1 SGHAT, CDR2 FQNNGV. This CDR3 is built from 16 residues. The V and J ends lost 4 bases and 0 bases respectively, with 12 bases between them. The CDR3 here is CASSSRQASNTGELFF. CDR3 in DNA: TGTGCCAGCAGCTCCAGACAGGCTTCGAACACCGGGGAGCTGTTTTTT.

V gene TRBV24-1 combines with J gene TRBJ1-2; 9 positions match TRBD1. The CDR3 is made up of 16 amino acids. Germline V gene lookup returns CDR1 KGHDR and CDR2 SFDVKD. V gave up 3 bases and J gave up 6 bases; unmatched junction bases: 10. The CDR3: CATSDPITGGADGYTF. In DNA form, the CDR3 reads TGTGCCACCAGTGATCCGATTACAGGGGGCGCAGATGGCTACACCTTC.

Comment on this clonotype: A read error is likely, as this CDR3 ends without the conserved phenylalanine or tryptophan. The rearrangement joins TRBV29-1 to TRBJ2-1, with D possibly matching TRBD1 (6 bases). The CDR3 extends over 13 amino acids. The V end was cut by 8 bases, the J end by 4 bases, with 15 bases between. Germline V gene data show CDR1 as SQVTM and CDR2 as ANQGSEA. The CDR3 DNA follows: TGCAGCATTCACGGGACATCATACAATGAGCAGTTCTCC. Translating it yields CSIHGTSYNEQFS.

A word on this clonotype: As the CDR3 is not closed by the conserved phenylalanine or tryptophan, this likely results from a read error. The J gene is TRBJ2-1, the V gene TRBV11-2; 7 positions agree with TRBD2. Germline CDR1 is SGHAT and CDR2 is FQNNGV. J gave up 9 bases and V 3 bases, and 14 bases lay outside the gene matches. The CDR3 length is 16 residues. The CDR3 protein is CASSLGIGLVMGEQFY. The CDR3 region has the DNA TGTGCCAGCAGCTTGGGTATCGGACTAGTCATGGGTGAGCAGTTCTAC.

As regards this clonotype: Just one base apart from a much larger clone, this may be a read error. Since no conserved phenylalanine or tryptophan closes the CDR3, a read error is the likely cause. V gene TRBV12-3 or TRBV12-4 combines with J gene TRBJ2-2; D tentatively fits TRBD1 or TRBD2 (6 bases each). V lost 6 bases, J lost 8 bases, and 19 bases lay in between. This CDR3 has 15 amino acids. The CDR3 is CASRWGAVGQGELFS. The CDR3 DNA follows: TGTGCCAGCAGATGGGGGGCGGTGGGTCAAGGGGAGCTGTTTTCT.

The CDR3 DNA is TGTGCCAGCAGTGAAGTTGGCTATTACAGACCAATGGAATATGGCTACACCTTC. Residues: CASSEVGYYRPMEYGYTF. J is TRBJ1-2 and V is TRBV6-1, with D unresolved. The CDR3 runs 18 residues. Germline V gene sequence: CDR1 MNHNS, CDR2 SASEGT. V was trimmed by 1 base and J by 5 bases, leaving 23 bases between them.

The chain is built from TRBV5-1 and TRBJ2-1; 8 bases map to TRBD2. The J segment lost 4 bases and the V segment lost 5 bases, leaving 14 bases of the junction unmatched. This CDR3 is built from 17 residues. The germline V gene encodes CDR1 SGHRS and CDR2 YFSETQ. The CDR3 region is CASSFLPTSGPYNEQFF. The DNA of the CDR3 is TGCGCCAGCAGTTTTCTCCCCACTAGCGGACCTTACAATGAGCAGTTCTTC.

The DNA of the CDR3 is TGTGCCAGCAGCCAAGATGCAAGCAGGGTAGCTAACACCGGGGAGCTGTTTTTT. Translation: CASSQDASRVANTGELFF. The chain uses TRBV14 and TRBJ2-2; a weak D match, TRBD1 (5 bases). Germline values: CDR1 SGHDN, CDR2 FVKESK. The CDR3 sequence is 18 residues long. The ends were cut back, 0 bases at V and 2 bases at J, with 16 bases in the middle.

This clonotype has more than one count but fewer than ten. Since a much larger clone is just one base distant, this may be a read error. The genes are TRBV6-5 and TRBJ2-1; D may match TRBD1 or TRBD2 (5 bases each). CDR1 and CDR2 from the germline V gene are MNHEY and SVGAGI. This CDR3 has 15 amino acids. Trimming pared 1 base from V and 8 bases from J, leaving 15 bases between. Here the CDR3 DNA reads TGTGCCAGCAGTTACTTCCCTAACGGGACCTATGAGCAGTTCTTC. Its protein product is CASSYFPNGTYEQFF.

A word on this clonotype: This may stem from a read error, because a much larger clone lies one nucleotide away. The chain is built from TRBV6-6 and TRBJ2-3; the D is unclear. V was pared by 6 bases and J by 6 bases, with 10 bases between. Germline V gives CDR1 MNHNY, CDR2 SVGAGI (reference sequence). The length of the CDR3 is 12 residues. CDR3 region: CASRPSRDTQYF. CDR3 bases: TGTGCCAGCAGGCCCTCGAGGGATACGCAGTATTTT.

CDR3 sequence reads: CASSSPGSGNTIYF. The CDR3 DNA sequence: TGTGCCAGCAGCTCGCCGGGCTCTGGAAACACCATATATTTT. V gene TRBV11-2 combines with J gene TRBJ1-3; D ambiguous. This CDR3 has 14 residues. Germline loops: CDR1 SGHAT, CDR2 FQNNGV. Deletions cut 4 bases from V and 0 bases from J, with 7 bases between.